The subject of this entry is one T cell receptor (beta chain). Its antigen is as yet unknown. As to time point: blood 2 weeks post-SBRT. Treatment in this sample: 15 Gy SBRT to primary tumor, nephrectomy 4 weeks later. Serial blood draws occurred at baseline and 2 and 4 weeks post-SBRT. CDR1 is ENHRY, CDR2 SYGVKD, per germline. The CDR3 runs to 16 residues. Trimming took 0 bases from V and 4 from J; bases not matched to a gene: 8. The data originate from a study of radiation and T cells in renal cell carcinoma. Overall study: Nephrectomy followed 15 Gy stereotactic body radiation by 4 weeks. Study-level points and caveats: Pretreatment tumor biopsies were lacking, so baseline clonotypes are unknown. Top tumor clonotypes rose in blood 2 weeks post-radiation, then contracted.

Method: immunoSEQ multiplex PCR; TCRdb's copy keeps in-frame clones and lacks some. There are about 150,000 clones in the sample; 87% occur only once, and over 10% lies in the top ten. The chain carries TRBV10-3 and TRBJ2-7; 8 nucleotides line up with TRBD1. This sequence originates from a woman between 50 and 59 years old with renal cell carcinoma. The source was blood, collected from a patient whose treatment included radiotherapy and nephrectomy. The CDR3 DNA sequence: TGTGCCATCAGTGAGTCGATTGGGACAGGAGGATACGAGCAGTACTTC. This sequence encodes CAISESIGTGGYEQYF.